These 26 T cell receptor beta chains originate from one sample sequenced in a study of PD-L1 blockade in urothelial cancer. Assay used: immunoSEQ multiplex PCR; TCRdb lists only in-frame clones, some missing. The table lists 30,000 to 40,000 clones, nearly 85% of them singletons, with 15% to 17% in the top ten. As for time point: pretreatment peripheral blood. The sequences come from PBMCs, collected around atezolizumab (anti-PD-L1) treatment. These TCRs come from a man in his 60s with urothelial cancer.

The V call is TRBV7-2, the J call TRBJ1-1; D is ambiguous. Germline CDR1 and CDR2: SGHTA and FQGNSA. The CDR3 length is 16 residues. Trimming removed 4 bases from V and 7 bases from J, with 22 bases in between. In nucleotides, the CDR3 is TGTGCCAGCAGCTCTGACTCTGGGAGCCCTTACCTTGAAGCTTTCTTT. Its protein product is CASSSDSGSPYLEAFF.

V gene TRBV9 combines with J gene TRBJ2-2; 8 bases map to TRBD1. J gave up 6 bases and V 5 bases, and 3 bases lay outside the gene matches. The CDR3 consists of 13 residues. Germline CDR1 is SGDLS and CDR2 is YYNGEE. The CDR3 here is CASRQGVAGELFF. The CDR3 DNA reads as TGTGCCAGCAGACAGGGGGTGGCCGGGGAGCTGTTTTTT. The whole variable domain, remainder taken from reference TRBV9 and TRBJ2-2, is DSGVTQTPKHLITATGQRVTLRCSPRSGDLSVYWYQQSLDQGLQFLIQYYNGEERAKGNILERFSAQQFPDLHSELNLSSLELGDSALYFCASRQGVAGELFFGEGSRLTVL.

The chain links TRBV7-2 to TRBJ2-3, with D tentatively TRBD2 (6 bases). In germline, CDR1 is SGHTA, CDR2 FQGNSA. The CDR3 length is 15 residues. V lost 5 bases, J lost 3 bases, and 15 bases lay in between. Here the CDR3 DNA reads TGTGCCAGCAGCCCAGGGACTCCTACTACAGATACGCAGTATTTT. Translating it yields CASSPGTPTTDTQYF.

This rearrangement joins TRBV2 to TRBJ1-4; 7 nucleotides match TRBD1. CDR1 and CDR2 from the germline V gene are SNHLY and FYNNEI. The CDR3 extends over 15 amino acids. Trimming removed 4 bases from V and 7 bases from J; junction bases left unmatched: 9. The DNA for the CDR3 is TGTGCCAGCAGTGGGGGGACAGTTGACGGTGAAAAACTGTTTTTT. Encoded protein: CASSGGTVDGEKLFF. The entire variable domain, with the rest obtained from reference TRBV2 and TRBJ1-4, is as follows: EPEVTQTPSHQVTQMGQEVILRCVPISNHLYFYWYRQILGQKVEFLVSFYNNEISEKSEIFDDQFSVERPDGSNFTLKIRSTKLEDSAMYFCASSGGTVDGEKLFFGSGTQLSVL.

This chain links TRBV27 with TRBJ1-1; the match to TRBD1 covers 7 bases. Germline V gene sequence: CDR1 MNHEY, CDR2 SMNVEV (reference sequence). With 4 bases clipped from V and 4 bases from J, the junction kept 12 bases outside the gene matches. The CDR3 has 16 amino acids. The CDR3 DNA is TGTGCCAGCAGTTCGGACAGGTCGACGGGGAGCACTGAAGCTTTCTTT. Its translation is CASSSDRSTGSTEAFF.

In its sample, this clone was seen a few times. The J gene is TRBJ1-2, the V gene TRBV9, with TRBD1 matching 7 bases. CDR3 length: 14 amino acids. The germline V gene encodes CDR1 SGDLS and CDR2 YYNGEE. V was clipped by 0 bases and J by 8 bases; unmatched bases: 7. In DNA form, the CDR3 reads TGTGCCAGCAGCGTAGGACAGGGAGTGCGCGGCTACACCTTC. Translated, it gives CASSVGQGVRGYTF.

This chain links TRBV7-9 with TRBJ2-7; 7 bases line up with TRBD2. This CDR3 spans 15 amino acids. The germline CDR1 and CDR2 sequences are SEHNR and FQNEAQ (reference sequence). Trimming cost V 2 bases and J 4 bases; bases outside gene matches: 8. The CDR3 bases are TGTGCCAGCAGCTTAATGGCGGGAGAAGTGTACGAGCAGTACTTC. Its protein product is CASSLMAGEVYEQYF.

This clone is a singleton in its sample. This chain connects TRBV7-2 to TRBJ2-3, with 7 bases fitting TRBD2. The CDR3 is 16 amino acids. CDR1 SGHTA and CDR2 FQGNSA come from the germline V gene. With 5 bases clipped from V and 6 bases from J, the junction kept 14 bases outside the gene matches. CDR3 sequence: CASSQLARGSGDTQYF. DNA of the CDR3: TGTGCCAGCAGCCAACTAGCGCGAGGATCCGGGGATACGCAGTATTTT.

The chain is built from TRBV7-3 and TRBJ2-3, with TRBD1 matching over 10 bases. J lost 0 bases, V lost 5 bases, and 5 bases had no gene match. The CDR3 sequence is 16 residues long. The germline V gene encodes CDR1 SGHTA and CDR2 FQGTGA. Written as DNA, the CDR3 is TGTGCCAGCAGCCCCGGGACAGGGGCTAGCACAGATACGCAGTATTTT. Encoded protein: CASSPGTGASTDTQYF. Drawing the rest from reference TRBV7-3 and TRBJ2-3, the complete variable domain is GAGVSQTPSNKVTEKGKYVELRCDPISGHTALYWYRQSLGQGPEFLIYFQGTGAADDSGLPNDRFFAVRPEGSVSTLKIQRTERGDSAVYLCASSPGTGASTDTQYFGPGTRLTVL.

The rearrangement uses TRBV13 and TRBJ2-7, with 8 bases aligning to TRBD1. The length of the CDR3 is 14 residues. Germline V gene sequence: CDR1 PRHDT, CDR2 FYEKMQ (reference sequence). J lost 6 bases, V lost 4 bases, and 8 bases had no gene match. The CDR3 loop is CASSYDRGISEQYF. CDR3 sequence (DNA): TGTGCCAGCAGCTACGACAGGGGAATAAGCGAGCAGTACTTC.

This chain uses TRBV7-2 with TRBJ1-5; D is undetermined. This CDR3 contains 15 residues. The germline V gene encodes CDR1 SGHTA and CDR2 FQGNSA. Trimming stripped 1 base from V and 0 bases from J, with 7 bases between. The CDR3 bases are TGTGCCAGCAGCTTAGGACTAATTAGCAATCAGCCCCAGCATTTT. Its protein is CASSLGLISNQPQHF.

In nucleotides, the CDR3 is TGCGCCAGCAGGGGGATTGGACAGAACACTGAAGCTTTCTTT. Amino acids: CASRGIGQNTEAFF. The chain couples TRBV10-2 to TRBJ1-1, with a weak D call TRBD1 (5 bases). Germline CDR1 is WSHSY and CDR2 is SAAADI. V lost 6 bases, J lost 1 base, and 12 bases lay in between. The CDR3 spans 14 residues.

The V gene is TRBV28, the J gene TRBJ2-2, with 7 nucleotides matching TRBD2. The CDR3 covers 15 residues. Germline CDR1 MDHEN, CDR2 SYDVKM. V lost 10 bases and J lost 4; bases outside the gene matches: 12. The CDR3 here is CAIGAGARTTGELFF. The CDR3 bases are TGTGCCATTGGGGCGGGAGCCAGGACCACCGGGGAGCTGTTTTTT.

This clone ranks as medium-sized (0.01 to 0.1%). The CDR3 DNA sequence: TGCGCCAGCAGCTTGGCAGGGCTTGGGTCCTACGAGCAGTACTTC. Translation gives CASSLAGLGSYEQYF. The chain recombines TRBV5-1 with TRBJ2-7, with D possibly being TRBD1 (5 bases). Germline lookup yields CDR1 SGHRS and CDR2 YFSETQ. The CDR3 has 15 residues. With 0 bases removed from V and 1 base from J, the gap between germline ends came to 11 bases.

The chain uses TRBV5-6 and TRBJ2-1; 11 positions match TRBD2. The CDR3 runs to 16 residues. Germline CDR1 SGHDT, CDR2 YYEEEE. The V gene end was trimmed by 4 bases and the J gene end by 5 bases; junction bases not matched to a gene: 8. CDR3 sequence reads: CASSPSLAGGNNEQFF. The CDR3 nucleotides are TGTGCCAGCAGCCCGTCCCTAGCGGGAGGTAACAATGAGCAGTTCTTC.

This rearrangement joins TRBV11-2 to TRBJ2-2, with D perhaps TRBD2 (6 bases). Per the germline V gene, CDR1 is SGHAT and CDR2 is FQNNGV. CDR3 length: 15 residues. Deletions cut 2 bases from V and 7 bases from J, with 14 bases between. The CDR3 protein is CASSLLRETGGELFF. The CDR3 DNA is TGTGCCAGCAGCTTATTACGGGAGACGGGCGGGGAGCTGTTTTTT.

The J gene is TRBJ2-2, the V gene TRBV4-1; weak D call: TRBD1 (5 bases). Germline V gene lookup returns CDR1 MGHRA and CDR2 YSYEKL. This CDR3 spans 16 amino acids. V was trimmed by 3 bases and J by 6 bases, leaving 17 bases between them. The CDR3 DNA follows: TGCGCCAGCAGCCACCAGATGGTTGGGGCGGCCGGGGAGCTGTTTTTT. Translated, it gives CASSHQMVGAAGELFF.

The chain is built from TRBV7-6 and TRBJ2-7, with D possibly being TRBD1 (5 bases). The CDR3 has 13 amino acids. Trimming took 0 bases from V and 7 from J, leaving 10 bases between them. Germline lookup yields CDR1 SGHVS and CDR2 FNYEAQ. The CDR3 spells CASSLAQGWEQYF. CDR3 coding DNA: TGTGCCAGCAGCTTAGCCCAGGGTTGGGAGCAGTACTTC.

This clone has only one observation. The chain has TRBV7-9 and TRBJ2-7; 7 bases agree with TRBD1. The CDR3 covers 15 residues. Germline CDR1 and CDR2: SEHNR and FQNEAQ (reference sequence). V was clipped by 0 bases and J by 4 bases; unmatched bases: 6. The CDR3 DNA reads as TGTGCCAGCAGCTTAGCGGGACAGACGACTTACGAGCAGTACTTC. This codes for CASSLAGQTTYEQYF.

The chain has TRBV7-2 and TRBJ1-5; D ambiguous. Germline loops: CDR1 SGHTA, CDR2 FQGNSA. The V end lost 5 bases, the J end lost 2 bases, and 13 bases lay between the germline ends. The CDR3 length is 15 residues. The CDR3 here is CASSPGPGGNQPQHF. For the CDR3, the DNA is TGTGCCAGCAGCCCAGGTCCCGGGGGCAATCAGCCCCAGCATTTT.

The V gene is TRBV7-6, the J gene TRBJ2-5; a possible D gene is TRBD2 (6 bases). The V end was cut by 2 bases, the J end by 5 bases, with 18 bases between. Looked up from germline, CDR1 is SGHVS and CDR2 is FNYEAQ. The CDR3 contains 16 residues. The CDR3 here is CASSLIRDSGRETQYF. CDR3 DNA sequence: TGTGCCAGCAGCTTAATTCGGGACTCGGGACGGGAGACCCAGTACTTC.

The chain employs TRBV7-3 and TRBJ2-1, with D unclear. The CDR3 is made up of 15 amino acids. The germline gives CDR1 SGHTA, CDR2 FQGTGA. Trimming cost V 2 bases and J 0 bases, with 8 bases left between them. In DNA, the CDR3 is TGTGCCAGCAGCTTAGTGGCGGACTCCTACAATGAGCAGTTCTTC. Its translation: CASSLVADSYNEQFF.

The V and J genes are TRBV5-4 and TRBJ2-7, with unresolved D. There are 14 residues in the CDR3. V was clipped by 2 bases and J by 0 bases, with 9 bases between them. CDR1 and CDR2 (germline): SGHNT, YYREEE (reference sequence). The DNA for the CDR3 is TGTGCCAGCAGCTTTGCACGGAGCTCCTACGAGCAGTACTTC. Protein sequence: CASSFARSSYEQYF.

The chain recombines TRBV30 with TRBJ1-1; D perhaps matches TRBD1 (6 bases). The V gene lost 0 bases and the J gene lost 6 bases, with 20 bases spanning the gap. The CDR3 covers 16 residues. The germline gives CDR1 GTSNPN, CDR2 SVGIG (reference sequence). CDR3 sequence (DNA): TGTGCCTGGAGTGTACTGAGAGGGGGTGGGTATCCTGAAGCTTTCTTT. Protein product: CAWSVLRGGGYPEAFF.

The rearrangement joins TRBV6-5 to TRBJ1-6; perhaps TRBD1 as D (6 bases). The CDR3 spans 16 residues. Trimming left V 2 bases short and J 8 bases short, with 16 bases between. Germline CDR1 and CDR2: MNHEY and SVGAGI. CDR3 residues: CASSYQPQGPYSPLHF. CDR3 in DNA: TGTGCCAGCAGTTACCAACCACAGGGTCCCTATTCACCCCTCCACTTT.

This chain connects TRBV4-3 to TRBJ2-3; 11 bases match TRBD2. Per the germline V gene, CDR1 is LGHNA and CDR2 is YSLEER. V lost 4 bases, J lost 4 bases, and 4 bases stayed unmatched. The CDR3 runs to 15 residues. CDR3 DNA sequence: TGCGCCAGCAGCCCGGGACTAGCGGCCCCAGATACGCAGTATTTT. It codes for CASSPGLAAPDTQYF.